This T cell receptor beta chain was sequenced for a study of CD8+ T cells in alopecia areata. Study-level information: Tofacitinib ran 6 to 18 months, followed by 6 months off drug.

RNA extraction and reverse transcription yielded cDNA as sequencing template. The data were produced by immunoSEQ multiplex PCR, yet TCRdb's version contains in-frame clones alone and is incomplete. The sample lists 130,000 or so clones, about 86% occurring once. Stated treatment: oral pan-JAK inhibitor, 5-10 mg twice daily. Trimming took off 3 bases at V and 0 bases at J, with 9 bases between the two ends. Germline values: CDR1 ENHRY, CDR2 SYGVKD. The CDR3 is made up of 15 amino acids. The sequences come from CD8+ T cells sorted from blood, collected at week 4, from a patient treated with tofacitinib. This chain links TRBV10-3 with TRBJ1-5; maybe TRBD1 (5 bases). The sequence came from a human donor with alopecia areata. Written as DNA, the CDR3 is TGTGCCATCAGTGAAACAGGTGATAGCAATCAGCCCCAGCATTTT. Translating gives CAISETGDSNQPQHF.